The 16 T cell receptor beta chains given below trace back to one sample, sequenced in a study of T cell repertoires in cytomegalovirus infection. MiXCR, applied by TCRdb to the reads, yields one record per CDR3 protein. There are 250,000 or so distinct CDR3 sequences in the sample; approximately 15% occur only once, and around 43% lies in the top ten. Sequencing was done on a sample of CD8+ T cells from PBMCs. The receptors come from a human donor in good health (CMV status not recorded). Some clones in this sample may be carry-over from other donors' samples.

This chain links TRBV6-5 with TRBJ1-1, with a weak D call TRBD1 (5 bases). V shed 5 bases and J shed 1 base, with 17 bases lying between them. Germline V gives CDR1 MNHEY, CDR2 SVGAGI. CDR3 size: 16 residues. The DNA for the CDR3 is TGTGCCAGCAGTGAATCACAGGTAATCTGGAACACTGAAGCTTTCTTT. This sequence encodes CASSESQVIWNTEAFF.

Details on this clonotype: The conserved final phenylalanine or tryptophan is absent from the CDR3, which likely points to a read error. This chain uses TRBV28 with TRBJ1-1, with D maybe TRBD1 (5 bases). Germline-derived CDR1 and CDR2 are MDHEN and SYDVKM. This CDR3 has 15 amino acids. The CDR3 protein is CTSSGPRGMNTEAFS. The CDR3 coding sequence is TGTACCAGCAGTGGACCACGGGGCATGAACACTGAAGCTTTCTCT.

This clonotype has at least ten counts. This chain links TRBV14 with TRBJ2-2; 7 nucleotides match TRBD1. This CDR3 spans 16 amino acids. The trim removed 4 bases at V and 0 bases at J, leaving 5 bases unmatched. Germline lookup yields CDR1 SGHDN and CDR2 FVKESK. The CDR3 bases are TGTGCCAGCAGCCTAATCGGGACAGCGAACACCGGGGAGCTGTTTTTT. This gives the protein CASSLIGTANTGELFF.

The table lists this clonotype with many counts. The chain joins TRBV4-1 to TRBJ2-1; TRBD1 matches 11 bases. This CDR3 has 16 amino acids. V lost 4 bases, J lost 7 bases, and 9 bases stayed unmatched. Per germline, CDR1 MGHRA and CDR2 YSYEKL. The chain's CDR3 is CASSPPGTGGGNEQFF. The CDR3 nucleotides read TGCGCCAGCAGCCCCCCCGGGACAGGGGGAGGGAATGAGCAGTTCTTC.

This sequence joins TRBV4-1 and TRBJ2-1, with D tentatively TRBD1 or TRBD2 (5 bases each). Trimming removed 0 bases at V and 6 bases at J, with 12 bases between. Germline V CDR1 and CDR2: MGHRA, YSYEKL. The CDR3 length is 15 residues. The CDR3 is CASSQDSGTGNEQFF. In nucleotides, the CDR3 is TGCGCCAGCAGCCAAGACTCAGGGACGGGCAATGAGCAGTTCTTC.

The chain uses TRBV5-6 and TRBJ2-3; D is uncertain. This CDR3 region has 11 residues. The germline V and J ends were trimmed by 8 bases and 8 bases, with 12 bases remaining between them. Germline V gives CDR1 SGHDT, CDR2 YYEEEE. CDR3 loop: CASSHKATQYF. In DNA, the CDR3 is TGTGCCAGTTCACACAAGGCTACGCAGTATTTT.

The V and J genes are TRBV7-2 and TRBJ2-1; D is ambiguous. The CDR3 sequence is 13 residues long. V lost 2 bases and J 7 bases, leaving 9 bases between the germline ends. Germline assignment: CDR1 SGHTA and CDR2 FQGNSA. The CDR3 is CASSLSSLNEQFF. CDR3 nucleotides: TGTGCCAGCAGCTTATCTTCCCTAAATGAGCAGTTCTTC.

The chain recombines TRBV7-2 with TRBJ1-5, with D perhaps matching TRBD1 (5 bases). Per the germline V gene, CDR1 is SGHTA and CDR2 is FQGNSA. Trimming removed 1 base at V and 10 bases at J, with 20 bases between. The CDR3 totals 16 residues. The CDR3 DNA is TGTGCCAGCAGCTTAGGAGGGGCGGGGGGAGGGCGACCCCAGCATTTT. Its protein product is CASSLGGAGGGRPQHF.

At least ten counts were recorded for this clonotype. The chain carries TRBV7-6 and TRBJ2-2; D uncertain. Germline CDR1 and CDR2: SGHVS and FNYEAQ. The CDR3 loop spans 12 amino acids. V lost 0 bases, J lost 7 bases, and 3 bases lay in between. The CDR3 here is CASSLAGGELFF. The CDR3 region has the DNA TGTGCCAGCAGCTTAGCTGGCGGGGAGCTGTTTTTT.

This clonotype has a handful of counts. This chain connects TRBV19 to TRBJ2-4, with D perhaps matching TRBD1 (5 bases). V lost 3 bases, J lost 2 bases, and 11 bases lay in between. Per germline, CDR1 LNHDA and CDR2 SQIVND (reference sequence). The CDR3 consists of 15 residues. The CDR3: CASSMVRTSKNIQYF. The CDR3 coding sequence is TGTGCCAGTAGTATGGTTCGGACATCCAAAAACATTCAGTACTTC.

This clonotype was counted ten times or more. The chain combines TRBV7-2 with TRBJ2-3, with unresolved D. CDR1 SGHTA and CDR2 FQGNSA come from the germline V gene. This CDR3 is built from 13 residues. V lost 4 bases to trimming and J lost 6 bases, with 11 bases between them. The CDR3 here is CASSYEALDTQYF. The CDR3 region has the DNA TGTGCCAGCAGCTATGAGGCACTCGATACGCAGTATTTT.

This clonotype was detected ten times or more. The rearrangement joins TRBV7-6 to TRBJ2-7; TRBD1 matches at 9 bases. This CDR3 region has 14 residues. The germline CDR1 and CDR2 sequences are SGHVS and FNYEAQ. Trimming at V came to 3 bases and at J to 4 bases, leaving 4 bases not matched to a gene. The CDR3 nucleotides are TGTGCCAGCAGCTTGGGACAGGGAGGTTACGAGCAGTACTTC. Translated: CASSLGQGGYEQYF.

Only a few counts were recorded for this clonotype. This chain links TRBV29-1 with TRBJ2-1, with 11 bases that match TRBD1. CDR3 length: 15 amino acids. CDR1 SQVTM and CDR2 ANQGSEA come from the germline V gene. Trimming at V came to 4 bases and at J to 5 bases, leaving 7 bases not matched to a gene. The CDR3 region is CSVGLGQGADNEQFF. The DNA for the CDR3 is TGCAGCGTTGGATTAGGACAGGGGGCCGACAATGAGCAGTTCTTC.

Ten or more counts support this clonotype. The chain's CDR3 is CASSYEQPYGYTF. The CDR3 DNA reads as TGTGCCAGCAGTTACGAACAGCCCTATGGCTACACCTTC. V and J are TRBV6-2 or TRBV6-3 and TRBJ1-2; D ambiguous. Trimming left V 2 bases short and J 4 bases short, with 8 bases between. The CDR3 consists of 13 residues. Germline V gene lookup returns CDR1 MNHEY and CDR2 SVGEGT.

This rearrangement joins TRBV6-6 to TRBJ1-1, with D possibly matching TRBD1 (5 bases). The CDR3 totals 12 residues. CDR1 is MNHNY, CDR2 SVGAGI, per germline (reference sequence). Trimming stripped 5 bases from V and 8 bases from J, with 12 bases between. The CDR3 coding sequence is TGTGCCAGCAGTGGCCCGGGACGGGAAGCTTTCTTT. It is translated as CASSGPGREAFF.

The rearrangement uses TRBV7-9 and TRBJ1-3; D is unresolved. V lost 5 bases and J lost 3, with 5 bases in between. The CDR3 spans 12 residues. The germline gives CDR1 SEHNR, CDR2 FQNEAQ (reference sequence). In DNA form, the CDR3 reads TGTGCCAGCAGCATCCTTGGAAACACCATATATTTT. This gives the protein CASSILGNTIYF.